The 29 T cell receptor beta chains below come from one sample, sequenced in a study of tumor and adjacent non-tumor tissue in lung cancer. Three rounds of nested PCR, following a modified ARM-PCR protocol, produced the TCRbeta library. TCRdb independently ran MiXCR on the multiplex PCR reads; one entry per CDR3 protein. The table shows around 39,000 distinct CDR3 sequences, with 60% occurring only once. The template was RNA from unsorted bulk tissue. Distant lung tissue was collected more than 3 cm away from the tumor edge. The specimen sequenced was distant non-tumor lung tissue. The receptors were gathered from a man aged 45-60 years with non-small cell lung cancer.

The CDR3 spells CASSTGTSGGAQGQFF. The CDR3 DNA reads TGTGCCAGCAGCACTGGGACTAGCGGGGGGGCCCAGGGGCAGTTCTTC. The V and J genes are TRBV11-2 and TRBJ2-1, with 16 positions matching TRBD2. The V and J ends lost 5 bases and 12 bases, in that order; junction bases with no gene match: 10. The CDR3 runs to 16 residues. From germline, CDR1 is SGHAT and CDR2 FQNNGV.

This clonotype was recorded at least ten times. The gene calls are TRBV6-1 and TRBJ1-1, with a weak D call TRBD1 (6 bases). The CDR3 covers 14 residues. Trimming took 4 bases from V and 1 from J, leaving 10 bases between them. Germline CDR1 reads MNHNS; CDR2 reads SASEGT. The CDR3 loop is CASSVGGTNTEAFF. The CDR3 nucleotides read TGTGCCAGCAGTGTAGGGGGGACGAACACTGAAGCTTTCTTT.

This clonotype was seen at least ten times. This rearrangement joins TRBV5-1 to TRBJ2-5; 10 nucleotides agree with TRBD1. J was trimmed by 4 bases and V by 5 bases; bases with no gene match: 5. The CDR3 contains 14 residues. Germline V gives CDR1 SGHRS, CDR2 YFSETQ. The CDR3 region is CASRPRDRGETQYF. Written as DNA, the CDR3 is TGCGCCAGCAGACCACGGGACAGGGGAGAGACCCAGTACTTC.

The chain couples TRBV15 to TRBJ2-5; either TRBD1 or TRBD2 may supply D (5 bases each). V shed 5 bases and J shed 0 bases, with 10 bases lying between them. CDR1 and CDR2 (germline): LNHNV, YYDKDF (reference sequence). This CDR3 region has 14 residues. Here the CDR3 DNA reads TGTGCCACCAGCGGGGGACGGAACCAAGAGACCCAGTACTTC. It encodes CATSGGRNQETQYF.

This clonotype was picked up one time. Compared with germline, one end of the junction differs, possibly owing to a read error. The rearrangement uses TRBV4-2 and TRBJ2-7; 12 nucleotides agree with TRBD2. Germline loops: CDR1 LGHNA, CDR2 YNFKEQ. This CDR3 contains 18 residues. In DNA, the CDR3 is TGTGCCGGCAGCCATGATTATGCTAGCGGGGGGGCTACCTACGAGCAGTACTTC. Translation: CAGSHDYASGGATYEQYF.

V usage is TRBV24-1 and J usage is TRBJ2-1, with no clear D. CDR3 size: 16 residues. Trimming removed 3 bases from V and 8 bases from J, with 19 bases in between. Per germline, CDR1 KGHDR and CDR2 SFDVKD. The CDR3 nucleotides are TGTGCCACCAGTGATGGTCCGGGCTTCAACCCCTATGAGCAGTTCTTC. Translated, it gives CATSDGPGFNPYEQFF.

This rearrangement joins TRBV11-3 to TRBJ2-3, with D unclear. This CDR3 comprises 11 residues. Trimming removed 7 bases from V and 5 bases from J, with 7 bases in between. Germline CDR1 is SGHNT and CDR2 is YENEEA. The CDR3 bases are TGTGCCAGCACTGGTGGAGATACGCAGTATTTT. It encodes CASTGGDTQYF. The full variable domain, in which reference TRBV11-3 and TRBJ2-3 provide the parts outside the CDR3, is EAGVVQSPRYKIIEKKQPVAFWCNPISGHNTLYWYLQNLGQGPELLIRYENEEAVDDSQLPKDRFSAERLKGVDSTLKIQPAELGDSAVYLCASTGGDTQYFGPGTRLTVL.

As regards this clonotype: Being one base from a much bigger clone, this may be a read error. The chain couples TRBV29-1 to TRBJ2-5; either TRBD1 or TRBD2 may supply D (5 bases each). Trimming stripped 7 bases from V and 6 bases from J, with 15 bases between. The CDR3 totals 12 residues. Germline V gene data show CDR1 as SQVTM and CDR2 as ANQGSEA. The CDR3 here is CSAVRDEKTQYF. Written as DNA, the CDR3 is TGCAGCGCTGTCAGGGACGAAAAGACCCAGTACTTC.

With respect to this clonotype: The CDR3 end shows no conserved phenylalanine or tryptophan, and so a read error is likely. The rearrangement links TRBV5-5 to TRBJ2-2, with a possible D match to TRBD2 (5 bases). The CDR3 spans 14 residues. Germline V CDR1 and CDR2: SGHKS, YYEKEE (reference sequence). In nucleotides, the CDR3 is TGTGCCAGCAGCTTGGACATTTCGGTCGGGAAGCTGTTTATT. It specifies CASSLDISVGKLFI.

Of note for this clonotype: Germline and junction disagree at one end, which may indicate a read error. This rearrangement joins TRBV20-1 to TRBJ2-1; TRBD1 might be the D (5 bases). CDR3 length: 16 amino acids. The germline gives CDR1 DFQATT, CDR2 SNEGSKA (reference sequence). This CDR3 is CSVRGLTESSYNELFF. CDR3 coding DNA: TGCAGTGTTAGAGGTCTGACAGAGAGCTCCTACAATGAGCTGTTCTTC.

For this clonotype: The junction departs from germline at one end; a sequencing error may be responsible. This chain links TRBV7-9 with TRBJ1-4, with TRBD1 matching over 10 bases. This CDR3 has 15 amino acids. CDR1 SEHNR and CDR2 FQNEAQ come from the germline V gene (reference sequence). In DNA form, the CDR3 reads TGTGCCAGCAGTCTTACCGGGACAGGGGTTGAAGAACTGTTTTTT. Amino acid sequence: CASSLTGTGVEELFF.

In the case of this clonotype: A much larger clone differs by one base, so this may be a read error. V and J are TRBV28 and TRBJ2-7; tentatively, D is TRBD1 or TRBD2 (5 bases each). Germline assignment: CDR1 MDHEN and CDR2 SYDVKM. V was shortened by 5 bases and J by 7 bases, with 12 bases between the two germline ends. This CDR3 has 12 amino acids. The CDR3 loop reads CASSQTEGEQYF. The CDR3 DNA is TGTGCCAGCAGTCAGACAGAGGGGGAGCAGTACTTC. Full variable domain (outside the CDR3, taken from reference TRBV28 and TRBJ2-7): DVKVTQSSRYLVKRTGEKVFLECVQDMDHENMFWYRQDPGLGLRLIYFSYDVKMKEKGDIPEGYSVSREKKERFSLILESASTNQTSMYLCASSQTEGEQYFGPGTRLTVT.

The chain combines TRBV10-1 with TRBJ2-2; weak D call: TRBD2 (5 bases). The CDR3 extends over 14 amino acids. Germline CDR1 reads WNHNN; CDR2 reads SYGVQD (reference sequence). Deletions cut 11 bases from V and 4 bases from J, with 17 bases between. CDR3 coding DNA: TGCGCCTGTAGTGGAGGAGTGAGCACCGGGGAGCTGTTTTTT. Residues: CACSGGVSTGELFF.

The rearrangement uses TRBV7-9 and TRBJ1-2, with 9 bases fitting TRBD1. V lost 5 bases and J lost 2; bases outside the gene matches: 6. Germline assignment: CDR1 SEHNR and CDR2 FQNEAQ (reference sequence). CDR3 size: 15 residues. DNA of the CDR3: TGTGCCAGCAGCCGGACAGGGGCTCAAAACTATGGCTACACCTTC. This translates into CASSRTGAQNYGYTF. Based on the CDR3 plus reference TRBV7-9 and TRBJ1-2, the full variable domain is DTGVSQNPRHKITKRGQNVTFRCDPISEHNRLYWYRQTLGQGPEFLTYFQNEAQLEKSRLLSDRFSAERPKGSFSTLEIQRTEQGDSAMYLCASSRTGAQNYGYTFGSGTRLTVV.

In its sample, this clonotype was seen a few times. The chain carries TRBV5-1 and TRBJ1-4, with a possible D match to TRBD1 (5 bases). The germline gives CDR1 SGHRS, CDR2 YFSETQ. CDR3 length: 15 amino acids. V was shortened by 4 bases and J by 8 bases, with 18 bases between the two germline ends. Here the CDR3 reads CASSQPDMGREKLFF. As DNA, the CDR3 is TGCGCCAGCAGCCAGCCGGACATGGGAAGGGAAAAACTGTTTTTT.

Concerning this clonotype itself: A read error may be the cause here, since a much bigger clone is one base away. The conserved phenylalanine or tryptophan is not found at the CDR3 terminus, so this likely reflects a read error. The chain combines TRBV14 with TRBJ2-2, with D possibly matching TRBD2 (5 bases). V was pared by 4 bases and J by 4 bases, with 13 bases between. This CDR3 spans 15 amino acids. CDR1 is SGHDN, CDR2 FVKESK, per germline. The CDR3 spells CASSPQAGPTGELFV. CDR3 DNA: TGTGCCAGCAGCCCCCAGGCGGGCCCCACCGGGGAGCTGTTTGTT.

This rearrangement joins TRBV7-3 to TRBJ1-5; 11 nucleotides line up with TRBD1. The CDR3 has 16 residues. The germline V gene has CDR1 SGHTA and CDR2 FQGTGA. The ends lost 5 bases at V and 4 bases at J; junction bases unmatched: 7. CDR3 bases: TGTGCCAGCAGCCGGGGGACAGGGGGACGGAATCAGCCCCAGCATTTT. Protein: CASSRGTGGRNQPQHF.

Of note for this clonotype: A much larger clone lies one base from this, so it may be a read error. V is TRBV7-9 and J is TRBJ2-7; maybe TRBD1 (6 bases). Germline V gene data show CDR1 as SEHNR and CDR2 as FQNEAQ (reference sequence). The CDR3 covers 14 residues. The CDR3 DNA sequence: TGTGCCAGCAGCCCGAACAGGGATTCCTACAAGCAGTACTTC. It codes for CASSPNRDSYKQYF. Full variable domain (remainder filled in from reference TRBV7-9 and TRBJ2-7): DTGVSQNPRHKITKRGQNVTFRCDPISEHNRLYWYRQTLGQGPEFLTYFQNEAQLEKSRLLSDRFSAERPKGSFSTLEIQRTEQGDSAMYLCASSPNRDSYKQYFGPGTRLTVT.

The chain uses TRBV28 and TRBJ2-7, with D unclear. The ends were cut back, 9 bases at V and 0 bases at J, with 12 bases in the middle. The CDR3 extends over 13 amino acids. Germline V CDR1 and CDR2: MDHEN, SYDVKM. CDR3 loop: CASSPVTSYEQYF. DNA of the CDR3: TGTGCCAGTAGTCCAGTGACCTCCTACGAGCAGTACTTC.

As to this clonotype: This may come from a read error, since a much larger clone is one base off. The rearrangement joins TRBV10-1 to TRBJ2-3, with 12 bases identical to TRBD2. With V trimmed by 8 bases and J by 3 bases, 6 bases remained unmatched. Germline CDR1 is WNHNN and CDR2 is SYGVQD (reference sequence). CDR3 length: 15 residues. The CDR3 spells CASGTGTSGTDTQYF. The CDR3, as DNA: TGCGCCAGCGGCACCGGGACTAGCGGGACAGATACGCAGTATTTT.

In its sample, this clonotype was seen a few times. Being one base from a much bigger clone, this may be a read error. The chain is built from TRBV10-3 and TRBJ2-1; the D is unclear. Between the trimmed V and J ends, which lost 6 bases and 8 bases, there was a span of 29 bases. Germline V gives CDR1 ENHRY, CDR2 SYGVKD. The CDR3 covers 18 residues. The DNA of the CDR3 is TGTGCCATCAGCCCCCTGGGTGGTGAGCGCAGTTCATACGATGAGCAGTTCTTC. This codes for CAISPLGGERSSYDEQFF.

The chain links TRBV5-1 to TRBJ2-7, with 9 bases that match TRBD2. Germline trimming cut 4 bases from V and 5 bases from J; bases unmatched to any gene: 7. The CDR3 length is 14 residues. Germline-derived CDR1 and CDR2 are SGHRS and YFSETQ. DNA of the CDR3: TGCGCCAGCAGCCCGACCGGGACTAGCCACGAGCAGTACTTC. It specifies CASSPTGTSHEQYF.

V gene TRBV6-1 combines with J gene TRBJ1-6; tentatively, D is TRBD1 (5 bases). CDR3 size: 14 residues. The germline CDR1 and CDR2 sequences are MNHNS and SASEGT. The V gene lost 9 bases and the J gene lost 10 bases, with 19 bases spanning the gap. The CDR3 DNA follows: TGTGCCAGGAGGGAGGGGCAGTCCAACTCACCCCTCCACTTT. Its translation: CARREGQSNSPLHF.

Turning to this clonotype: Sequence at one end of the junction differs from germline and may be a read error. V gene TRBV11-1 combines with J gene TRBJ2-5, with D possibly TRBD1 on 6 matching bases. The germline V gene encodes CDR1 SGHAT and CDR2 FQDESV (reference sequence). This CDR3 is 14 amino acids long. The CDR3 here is CAGSGRDRQETQYF. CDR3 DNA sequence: TGTGCCGGCAGCGGCCGGGACCGACAGGAGACCCAGTACTTT.

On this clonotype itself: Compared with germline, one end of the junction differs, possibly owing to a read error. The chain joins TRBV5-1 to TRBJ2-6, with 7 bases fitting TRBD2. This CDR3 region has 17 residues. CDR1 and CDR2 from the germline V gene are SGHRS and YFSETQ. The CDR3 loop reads CASSLIIAGSGSNVLTF. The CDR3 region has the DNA TGCGCCAGCAGCTTGATAATAGCGGGCTCTGGGTCCAACGTCCTGACTTTC.

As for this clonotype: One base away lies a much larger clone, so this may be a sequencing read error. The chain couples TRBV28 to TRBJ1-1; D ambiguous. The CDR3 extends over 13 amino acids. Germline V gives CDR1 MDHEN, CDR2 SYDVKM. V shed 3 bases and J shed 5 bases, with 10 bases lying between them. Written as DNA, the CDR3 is TGTGCCAGCAGTTTCTCAGAGAGAACTGAAGCTTTCTTT. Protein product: CASSFSERTEAFF.

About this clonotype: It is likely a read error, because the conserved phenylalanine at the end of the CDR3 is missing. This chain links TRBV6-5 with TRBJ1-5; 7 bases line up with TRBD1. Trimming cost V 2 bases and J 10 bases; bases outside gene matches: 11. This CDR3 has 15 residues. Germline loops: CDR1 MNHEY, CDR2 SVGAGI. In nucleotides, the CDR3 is TGTGCCAGCAGTTACACGAGGGACAGTTCGCACCCCCAGCATGAT. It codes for CASSYTRDSSHPQHD.

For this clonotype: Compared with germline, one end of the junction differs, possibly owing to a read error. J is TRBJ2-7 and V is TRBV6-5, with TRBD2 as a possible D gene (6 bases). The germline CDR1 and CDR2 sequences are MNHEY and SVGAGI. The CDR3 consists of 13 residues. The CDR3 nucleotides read TGCGCCAGCAGTGGAACTAGCCGTTACGAGCAGTACTTC. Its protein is CASSGTSRYEQYF.

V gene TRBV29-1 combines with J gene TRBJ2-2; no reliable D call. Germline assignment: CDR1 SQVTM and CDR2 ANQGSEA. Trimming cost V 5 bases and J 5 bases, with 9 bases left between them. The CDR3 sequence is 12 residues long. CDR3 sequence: CSVSDLTGELFF. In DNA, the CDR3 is TGCAGCGTTAGTGATCTTACCGGGGAGCTGTTTTTT.